This TCR beta chain was recorded in a study of beta chain features in type 1 diabetes listed by TCRdb under 2018. Regarding the complete study: Mean age, gender distribution, total cell number and subset yield were not different between patients and healthy donors. Regulatory and stem cell-like memory subsets were obtained from only 8 patients and about eight healthy donors, while naive and central memory subsets were obtained from all 30 or so donors. A total of approximately 110,000,000 sorted cells were examined across all samples, and a strong correlation was observed between cell number per subset and RNA yield. The study compared TCRB repertoires of sorted circulating CD4+ T cell subsets between recently diagnosed type 1 diabetes patients and matched healthy donors. On the study overall, not on this receptor specifically: The naive, central memory and regulatory TCRB repertoires appeared to resemble one another more closely among patients than among healthy donors. Fewer insertions and more nucleotide deletions at VDJ recombination sites were observed in patients with type 1 diabetes, implying thymic rearrangement abnormalities. A moderate but significant shortening of TCRB CDR3 length was observed in type 1 diabetes patients in all four CD4+ subsets. Sequencing cDNA rather than genomic DNA could over-represent highly expressing activated cells, although activation and CD3 levels did not differ between groups. Shorter templates might be favored by PCR, yet because patient and control samples were amplified and corrected together, any such skew would affect both groups equally. Because the HLA sub-analyses included only small numbers of individuals, any influence of HLA type on TCRB rearrangement was left unresolved.

V and J lose 4 bases and 6 bases, and a span of 6 bases separates them. CDR1 MDHEN and CDR2 SYDVKM were looked up in the germline V gene. Taken from cysteine to phenylalanine, the CDR3 has 11 residues. The only DNA kept is the CDR3, 33 bases in frame from the first base. This clone was seen only a few times. Its antigen is currently not known. No base quality values were provided; no much bigger clone lies one nucleotide off. From each donor, a single peripheral blood sample of about 100 mL on average was drawn into heparinised tubes. Naive, central memory, regulatory and stem cell-like memory CD4+ T cells were sorted on a BD FACSAria II using a panel including CD45RO, CCR7, CD25, CD127, CD95 and CD27. A purity above 95% was achieved for all sorted populations. PBMCs were isolated immediately by Lymphoprep density gradient centrifugation and stained directly without culture. To minimize batch effects, samples were stained and sorted in pairs, one healthy donor with one patient per experiment.

The entire isolated RNA was reverse transcribed using the High Capacity cDNA Reverse Transcription Kit, and thus expressed TCRB transcripts were sequenced. Deep immunoSEQ sequencing was applied to naive, central memory and regulatory T cell samples, giving an average of approximately 3.8 million total reads per sample. After sorted cells were lysed in RLT buffer, RNA was extracted with DNase-treated RNeasy Micro or Mini kits, with the choice depending on cell number. To prevent cross-contamination, each cell subset was processed individually, whereas patient and healthy donor samples were processed jointly. The immunoSEQ multiplex PCR was used to amplify TCRB sequences from cDNA, yielding 87-bp fragments that span the CDR3 region. Sequencing of the amplicons was performed on the Illumina HiSeq platform. The study's own analysis went as follows. Synthetic template baselines were used to correct PCR bias computationally, reads within Hamming distance 2 were collapsed, and singletons that could not be merged were discarded. By aligning reads against IMGT, V, D and J genes, CDR3 length, and insertions or deletions at six rearrangement sites were assigned. Within each subset, clonotype counts were normalized to sorted cell number, and only after that were true diversity and Gini coefficients computed with the tcR R package. The overlap coefficient, calculated on TCRB nucleotide sequences, was used to quantify repertoire sharing. Out-of-frame TCRB sequences from naive cells were analyzed as a proxy for the pre-selection repertoire. Here the immuneACCESS table is served through TCRdb, limited to in-frame sequences with V and J called. Missing clones are a known gap in these copies; in checked studies unresolved V genes cover under half, and the rest lacks a known reason. That table supplies the V and J calls and clone size; D and trimming were determined from the DNA. For this sample there are roughly 280,000 clones; about 23% appear just once. The ten most abundant clones make up roughly 0.013% of the sample.

The origin of this receptor is a woman in her 30s with type 1 diabetes. Sequencing was carried out using naive CD4+ T cells from blood. Per the publication, the cell subset or site label means: true naive CD4+ T cells. The chain uses TRBV28 and TRBJ1-1; the D gene cannot be resolved reliably. The CDR3 protein is CASSSESEAFF. The bases read TGTGCCAGCAGTTCGGAGTCTGAAGCTTTCTTT.